This T cell receptor beta chain was sequenced during a study of identical twins. The study, taken as a whole, reports: Rather than following the same donors, the conclusions depended on cross-sectional statistical analysis.

In TCRdb, the 5' RACE reads were re-called with MiXCR into one record per CDR3 protein. The table lists around 650,000 distinct CDR3 sequences, roughly 6.6% of them singletons. As concerns this clonotype: No antigen is known for it.

Healthy Caucasians provided all donations. These data were also filed under a second study, of yellow fever vaccine responses in identical twins.

Sequencing used PBMCs. This clonotype was obtained from a woman between 18 and 29 years old in good health.

CDR3 loop: CASSDQTGSGGPQHF. DNA for the CDR3: TGTGCCAGCAGCGACCAGACAGGGTCTGGGGGGCCCCAGCATTTT. This rearrangement joins TRBV7-8 to TRBJ1-5; TRBD1 agrees at 7 bases. Losses at the gene ends were 5 bases for V and 9 bases for J; bases not matched to a gene: 13. The CDR3 covers 15 residues. Germline V lookup: CDR1 SGHVS, CDR2 FQNEAQ.